The 21 T cell receptor beta chains given below trace back to one sample, sequenced in a study of blood T cell repertoires in COVID-19. The method was immunoSEQ multiplex PCR; TCRdb's version includes in-frame clones alone and lacks a portion of them. This table has approximately 350,000 clones, about 88% appearing once. Sequencing was performed on peripheral blood. Receptors were obtained from a woman aged 65 to 85 with COVID-19, enrolled during active disease.

The genes are TRBV6-4 and TRBJ2-5, with 8 bases matching TRBD1. Trimming cost V 7 bases and J 2 bases; bases outside gene matches: 15. Germline V gene lookup returns CDR1 MRHNA and CDR2 SNTAGT. The CDR3 is 17 amino acids. The DNA for the CDR3 is TGTGCCAGCACCGACGGTCCGGGCAGGGGGCTACAAGAGACCCAGTACTTC. The encoded protein is CASTDGPGRGLQETQYF.

This rearrangement joins TRBV2 to TRBJ1-1; D gene uncertain. The CDR3 consists of 13 residues. V was trimmed by 6 bases and J by 5 bases, leaving 13 bases between them. Looked up from germline, CDR1 is SNHLY and CDR2 is FYNNEI. The CDR3 region is CASRAGGITEAFF. In DNA, the CDR3 is TGTGCCAGCAGGGCGGGAGGGATTACTGAAGCTTTCTTT.

The rearrangement links TRBV24-1 to TRBJ2-2; D may be TRBD2 (6 bases). Germline assignment: CDR1 KGHDR and CDR2 SFDVKD. The ends were cut back, 5 bases at V and 4 bases at J, with 25 bases in the middle. The CDR3 consists of 19 residues. The DNA of the CDR3 is TGTGCCACCAGTGTTAATAGGTTCGCAGGGATGGGAGGCACCGGGGAGCTGTTTTTT. It translates to CATSVNRFAGMGGTGELFF.

CDR3 residues: CATSDLHWTQRRGEKLFF. The CDR3 DNA reads as TGTGCCACCAGTGATTTGCATTGGACCCAGCGGCGGGGTGAAAAACTGTTTTTT. The rearrangement uses TRBV24-1 and TRBJ1-4; no definite D call. The CDR3 has 18 amino acids. V lost 0 bases to trimming and J lost 7 bases, with 20 bases between them. In germline, CDR1 is KGHDR, CDR2 SFDVKD.

The chain carries TRBV7-2 and TRBJ2-5, with no clear D. This CDR3 has 15 residues. The germline V gene has CDR1 SGHTA and CDR2 FQGNSA. V was trimmed by 6 bases and J by 4 bases, leaving 18 bases between them. CDR3 nucleotides: TGTGCCAGCAGTACCGGTACGCGACGAGGAGAGACCCAGTACTTC. It translates to CASSTGTRRGETQYF.

The chain has TRBV24-1 and TRBJ2-1; TRBD2 matches at 8 bases. J was trimmed by 8 bases and V by 3 bases; bases with no gene match: 8. CDR1 and CDR2 from the germline V gene are KGHDR and SFDVKD. This CDR3 spans 15 amino acids. DNA for the CDR3: TGTGCCACCAGTGATCCCGGGACTAGTTCGGATGAGCAGTTCTTC. Translating gives CATSDPGTSSDEQFF.

The J gene is TRBJ1-2, the V gene TRBV18; 8 positions match TRBD1. The CDR3 is made up of 15 amino acids. Per the germline V gene, CDR1 is KGHSH and CDR2 is LQKENI. Trimming removed 2 bases from V and 8 bases from J; junction bases left unmatched: 10. CDR3 residues: CASSPWTGSEEGYTF. Written as DNA, the CDR3 is TGTGCCAGCTCACCATGGACAGGGTCCGAGGAGGGCTACACCTTC.

The chain employs TRBV27 and TRBJ2-2, with 7 bases matching TRBD1. The V gene end was trimmed by 6 bases and the J gene end by 4 bases; junction bases not matched to a gene: 5. The germline gives CDR1 MNHEY, CDR2 SMNVEV (reference sequence). This CDR3 has 14 residues. The CDR3 DNA follows: TGTGCCAGCAGACAGGGGCCGCGCACCGGGGAGCTGTTTTTT. This codes for CASRQGPRTGELFF.

The chain uses TRBV19 and TRBJ2-7; 10 bases match TRBD1. The J segment lost 7 bases and the V segment lost 8 bases, leaving 17 bases of the junction unmatched. CDR3 length: 16 amino acids. Germline V gives CDR1 LNHDA, CDR2 SQIVND (reference sequence). In DNA, the CDR3 is TGTGCCAGTCACGGGAGCTACGGGACAGGGGAGTGGGAGCAGTACTTC. This sequence encodes CASHGSYGTGEWEQYF.

This sequence joins TRBV19 and TRBJ2-5, with D tentatively TRBD1 (5 bases). The CDR3 extends over 14 amino acids. Trimming removed 5 bases from V and 1 base from J, with 11 bases in between. The germline CDR1 and CDR2 sequences are LNHDA and SQIVND (reference sequence). The CDR3 nucleotides are TGTGCCAGTAGTCCAAGACAGACCCAAGAGACCCAGTACTTC. Translating it yields CASSPRQTQETQYF.

V gene TRBV6-5 combines with J gene TRBJ1-2, with D perhaps matching TRBD1 (5 bases). The CDR3 covers 12 residues. V dropped 7 bases and J dropped 5 bases, with 11 bases sitting between them. CDR1 is MNHEY, CDR2 SVGAGI, per germline. As DNA, the CDR3 is TGTGCCAGCAAGAAAGGGGCTTATGGCTACACCTTC. It translates to CASKKGAYGYTF.

Written as DNA, the CDR3 is TGTGCCAGCAGCCCCAGACAGGGGGAGACCCAGTACTTC. Amino acid sequence: CASSPRQGETQYF. The chain couples TRBV27 to TRBJ2-5; TRBD1 matches at 8 bases. The ends lost 6 bases at V and 5 bases at J; junction bases unmatched: 5. Germline loops: CDR1 MNHEY, CDR2 SMNVEV (reference sequence). The CDR3 spans 13 residues.

The CDR3 bases are TGTGCCAGCAGCGTCAGCGGGGCGGAGACCCAGTACTTC. It codes for CASSVSGAETQYF. The rearrangement uses TRBV9 and TRBJ2-5, with 7 nucleotides matching TRBD2. The CDR3 consists of 13 residues. Germline CDR1 SGDLS, CDR2 YYNGEE. V lost 2 bases and J lost 5; bases outside the gene matches: 3.

The chain has TRBV18 and TRBJ1-4, with 11 positions matching TRBD1. The CDR3 is made up of 14 amino acids. The junction had 0 bases not matched to a gene; V was cut back by 2 bases and J by 7 bases. In germline, CDR1 is KGHSH, CDR2 LQKENI. CDR3: CASSPGTGGEKLFF. DNA for the CDR3: TGTGCCAGCTCACCAGGGACAGGGGGTGAAAAACTGTTTTTT.

The chain links TRBV5-1 to TRBJ2-5; no reliable D call. The germline gives CDR1 SGHRS, CDR2 YFSETQ. Trimming stripped 0 bases from V and 5 bases from J, with 20 bases between. The CDR3 contains 17 residues. The CDR3 protein is CASSLASPLWPTETQYF. Written as DNA, the CDR3 is TGCGCCAGCAGCTTGGCGTCACCCCTTTGGCCAACGGAGACCCAGTACTTC.

Written as DNA, the CDR3 is TGTGCCTGGAGTGTTGGGACAGCTAACTATGGCTACACCTTC. Protein sequence: CAWSVGTANYGYTF. The chain recombines TRBV30 with TRBJ1-2; TRBD1 matches at 7 bases. Germline lookup yields CDR1 GTSNPN and CDR2 SVGIG (reference sequence). Losses at the gene ends were 0 bases for V and 0 bases for J; bases not matched to a gene: 1. The CDR3 loop spans 14 amino acids.

The CDR3 here is CASSPPGVAEKLFF. CDR3 DNA sequence: TGTGCCAGCTCACCACCAGGGGTGGCGGAAAAACTGTTTTTT. This chain links TRBV18 with TRBJ1-4; maybe TRBD1 (5 bases). The CDR3 extends over 14 amino acids. Germline V gene lookup returns CDR1 KGHSH and CDR2 LQKENI. Trimming removed 0 bases at V and 8 bases at J, with 10 bases between.

A remark on this clone: This sample also contains other DNA sequences that code for the same CDR3. The CDR3, as DNA: TGTGCCAGCAGCCGACAGGGGACCGGGGAGCTGTTTTTT. Its protein is CASSRQGTGELFF. The chain uses TRBV27 and TRBJ2-2, with 8 bases fitting TRBD1. The CDR3 spans 13 residues. V lost 6 bases to trimming and J lost 5 bases; unmatched junction nucleotides: 2. CDR1 and CDR2 from the germline V gene are MNHEY and SMNVEV (reference sequence).

The rearrangement links TRBV2 to TRBJ1-1; D not certain. CDR1 SNHLY and CDR2 FYNNEI come from the germline V gene. V gave up 7 bases and J gave up 0 bases, with 12 bases separating them. The CDR3 is 14 residues long. CDR3 residues: CASTLEAMNTEAFF. The DNA for the CDR3 is TGTGCCAGCACCCTTGAGGCAATGAACACTGAAGCTTTCTTT.

Details on this clone: No DNA is shown, since the ends of the CDR3 on it are uncertain; the CDR3 is the one TCRdb lists. The CDR3 loop is CASSLGTGPLRQQYF. This chain joins TRBV5-6 and TRBJ2-7; the listed D gene, TRBD1, was not tested against the DNA. Germline values: CDR1 SGHDT, CDR2 YYEEEE. The CDR3 is 15 residues long, counting both termini.

This chain links TRBV9 with TRBJ2-2, with D tentatively TRBD2 (6 bases). The germline V gene encodes CDR1 SGDLS and CDR2 YYNGEE. Trimming shortened V by 0 bases and J by 1 base, and 10 bases separated the two germline ends. The CDR3 is made up of 16 amino acids. The CDR3 region is CASSVEEGGNTGELFF. As DNA, the CDR3 is TGTGCCAGCAGCGTAGAGGAGGGCGGGAACACCGGGGAGCTGTTTTTT. Looking up the rest from reference TRBV9 and TRBJ2-2 gives the full variable domain: DSGVTQTPKHLITATGQRVTLRCSPRSGDLSVYWYQQSLDQGLQFLIQYYNGEERAKGNILERFSAQQFPDLHSELNLSSLELGDSALYFCASSVEEGGNTGELFFGEGSRLTVL.